This TCR beta chain was captured by sequencing in a study of memory B cells and T cells in multiple sclerosis. Stimulus-free culture yielded autoproliferating CFSE-dim and non-proliferating CFSE-high T cells, each sequenced separately. Replicate wells were pooled after less than eight days of stimulus-free culture of some 50 million CFSE-labeled PBMCs. PBMCs were labeled with about 0.5 uM CFSE and cultured without exogenous stimuli. The assay was immunoSEQ multiplex PCR, and TCRdb's table has in-frame clones only and misses some. Of some 48,000 clones listed, almost 85% were seen once; the top ten hold 0.9% to 1.3%. As regards this clone: Its antigen is not identified.

CDR3 size: 15 residues. V gave up 0 bases and J gave up 1 base, with 8 bases separating them. Germline CDR1 is MNHEY and CDR2 is SVGAGI. Study-wide findings and caveats: Clone-set sizes differed between compartments, so shared clonotype counts needed normalization.

What was sequenced was PBMCs from blood kept in culture. The J gene is TRBJ2-3, the V gene TRBV6-5; D is uncertain. The TCR was taken from a human donor with multiple sclerosis. CDR3 nucleotide sequence: TGTGCCAGCAGTTACTCGGTTCCGGGCACAGATACGCAGTATTTT. Translation: CASSYSVPGTDTQYF.